A selection of T cell receptor beta chains follows, all from one sample in a study of neurological immune-mediated disorders. Via MiXCR, TCRdb re-called the 5' RACE reads, giving one row per CDR3 protein. The sample shows approximately 59,000 distinct CDR3 sequences, over 5% of them seen only once. Material: PBMCs. These receptors all come from a human donor with multiple sclerosis. The donor label of this sample is uncertain. Each CDR3 is given with its conserved first and last residue. A D gene is named only where the DNA matches it firmly. Expanded clones are given a class, and other clones once, few, many or no size at all.

v_call	j_call	clone_size	d_call	cdr3_aa	cdr3_nt
TRBV7-3	TRBJ1-1	many	NA	CASSLGENTEAFF	TGTGCCAGCAGCTTAGGGGAGAACACTGAAGCTTTCTTT
TRBV6-5	TRBJ1-6	many	NA	CATSLGDSPLHF	TGTGCCACCTCTTTGGGGGATTCACCCCTCCACTTT
TRBV5-1	TRBJ2-3	many	NA	CASSWQGSDTQYF	TGCGCCAGCAGCTGGCAGGGGTCAGATACGCAGTATTTT
TRBV4-1	TRBJ2-4	NA	NA	CASSQEGVDIQYF	TGCGCCAGCAGCCAAGAGGGGGTTGACATTCAGTACTTC
TRBV5-1	TRBJ2-3	many	NA	CASSSYSGTRTDTQYF	TGCGCCAGCAGCTCTTACTCGGGAACCCGCACAGATACGCAGTATTTT
TRBV6-1	TRBJ1-5	many	NA	CASTGRGQPQHF	TGTGCCAGCACGGGCAGAGGACAGCCCCAGCATTTT
TRBV7-6	TRBJ1-2	many	NA	CASSLVPTEHGYTF	TGTGCCAGCAGCTTAGTCCCGACAGAGCACGGCTACACCTTC
TRBV20-1	TRBJ2-3	many	NA	CSARVQGITDTQYF	TGCAGTGCCCGGGTTCAGGGGATCACAGATACGCAGTATTTT
TRBV5-6	TRBJ2-1	many	NA	CASSWGVIDEQFF	TGTGCCAGCAGCTGGGGAGTAATTGATGAGCAGTTCTTC
TRBV5-1	TRBJ2-7	many	NA	CASSPDSGGYEQYF	TGCGCCAGCAGCCCGGACAGCGGCGGTTACGAGCAGTACTTC
TRBV5-1	TRBJ1-4	many	TRBD1	CASSPTGDTEKLFF	TGCGCCAGCAGCCCGACAGGGGATACTGAAAAACTGTTTTTT
TRBV29-1	TRBJ2-7	many	TRBD2	CSVALAGEQYF	TGCAGCGTTGCACTAGCGGGCGAGCAGTACTTC
TRBV20-1	TRBJ2-1	many	TRBD2	CSAREFSGGNSNEQFF	TGCAGTGCTAGGGAATTTAGCGGGGGTAACTCCAATGAGCAGTTCTTC
TRBV6-5	TRBJ1-2	many	TRBD1	CAITPGQGRGYTF	TGTGCCATCACCCCCGGACAGGGCCGTGGCTACACCTTC
TRBV10-2	TRBJ2-3	many	NA	CALGRDTQYF	TGCGCCCTCGGACGGGATACGCAGTATTTT
TRBV20-1	TRBJ1-1	many	NA	CSARRSNTEAFF	TGCAGTGCTAGACGATCGAACACTGAAGCTTTCTTT
TRBV20-1	TRBJ1-1	many	TRBD1	CSAGGQGEVGAFF	TGCAGTGCGGGCGGACAGGGAGAGGTGGGGGCTTTCTTT
TRBV3-1	TRBJ2-7	many	NA	CASSPQGGEQYF	TGTGCCAGCAGCCCACAGGGTGGCGAGCAGTACTTC
TRBV20-1	TRBJ1-5	many	NA	CSARSGLRLGGPQHF	TGCAGTGCTAGATCGGGACTGAGGTTGGGGGGGCCCCAGCATTTT
TRBV24-1	TRBJ2-7	many	NA	CATSDSKPGLLEQYF	TGTGCCACCAGTGACTCAAAACCGGGCCTTCTTGAGCAGTACTTC
TRBV7-3	TRBJ1-2	many	NA	CASSLTTGIGYTF	TGTGCCAGCAGCTTAACGACGGGCATTGGCTACACCTTC
TRBV6-5	TRBJ1-6	many	NA	CASRPIRDIDNSPLHF	TGTGCCAGCAGACCAATCCGGGATATAGATAATTCACCCCTCCACTTT
TRBV15	TRBJ2-7	many	TRBD1	CATSRAGDRQYF	TGTGCCACCAGCAGAGCAGGGGACAGGCAGTACTTC
TRBV12-3/TRBV12-4	TRBJ1-1	many	NA	CASIPAGRKNTEAFF	TGTGCCAGCATCCCTGCCGGACGGAAGAACACTGAAGCTTTCTTT
TRBV20-1	TRBJ1-1	few	NA	CSAGRGEKAFF	TGCAGTGCGGGAAGGGGTGAGAAAGCTTTCTTT
TRBV20-1	TRBJ1-6	NA	NA	CSARPGAIGSPLHF	TGCAGTGCTAGGCCAGGCGCCATAGGGTCACCCCTCCACTTT
TRBV20-1	TRBJ2-1	many	TRBD2	CSAGTSGGGWDNEQFF	TGCAGTGCCGGAACTAGCGGAGGGGGGTGGGACAATGAGCAGTTCTTC
TRBV20-1	TRBJ1-5	many	NA	CSASFGGYGQPQHF	TGCAGTGCTAGTTTTGGAGGGTATGGCCAGCCCCAGCATTTT
TRBV5-1	TRBJ2-1	many	TRBD2	CASSPGLARDEQFF	TGCGCCAGCAGCCCGGGACTAGCGAGGGATGAGCAGTTCTTC
TRBV7-3	TRBJ2-1	NA	NA	CASSPGGEQFF	TGTGCCAGCAGCCCTGGGGGTGAGCAGTTCTTC
TRBV5-1	TRBJ2-1	many	NA	CASSLVPGLPPDYNEQFF	TGCGCCAGCAGCTTGGTTCCGGGCCTACCCCCCGACTACAATGAGCAGTTCTTC
TRBV6-6	TRBJ1-5	NA	TRBD1	CASKDRGQPQHF	TGTGCCAGCAAGGACAGGGGGCAGCCCCAGCATTTT
TRBV6-5	TRBJ1-4	many	NA	CASKRKGATNEKLFF	TGTGCCAGCAAGAGGAAGGGAGCAACTAATGAAAAACTGTTTTTT
TRBV18	TRBJ2-1	NA	TRBD1	CASSPLRDRGLNEQFF	TGTGCCAGCTCACCCCTCCGGGACAGGGGGTTAAATGAGCAGTTCTTC
TRBV24-1	TRBJ1-1	many	TRBD1	CATGTALNTEAFF	TGTGCCACCGGGACAGCACTGAACACTGAAGCTTTCTTT
TRBV6-2/TRBV6-3	TRBJ1-1	NA	NA	CASSISGLANTEAFF	TGTGCCAGCAGTATATCCGGGCTAGCGAACACTGAAGCTTTCTTT